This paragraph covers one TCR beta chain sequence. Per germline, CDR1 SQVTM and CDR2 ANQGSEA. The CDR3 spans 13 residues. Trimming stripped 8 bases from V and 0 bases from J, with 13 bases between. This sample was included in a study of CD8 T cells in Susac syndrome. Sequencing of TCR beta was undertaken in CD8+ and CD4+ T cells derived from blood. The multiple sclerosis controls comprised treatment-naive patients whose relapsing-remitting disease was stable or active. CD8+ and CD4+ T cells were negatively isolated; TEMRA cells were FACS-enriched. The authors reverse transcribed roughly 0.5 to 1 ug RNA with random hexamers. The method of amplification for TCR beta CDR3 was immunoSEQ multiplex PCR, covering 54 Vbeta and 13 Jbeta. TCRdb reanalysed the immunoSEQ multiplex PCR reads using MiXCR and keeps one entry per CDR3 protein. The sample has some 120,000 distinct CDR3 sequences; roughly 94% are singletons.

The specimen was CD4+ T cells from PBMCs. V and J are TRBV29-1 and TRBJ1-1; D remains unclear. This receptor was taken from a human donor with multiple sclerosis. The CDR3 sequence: CSSNGDMNTEAFF. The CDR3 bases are TGCAGCTCCAATGGGGATATGAACACTGAAGCTTTCTTT.